The 24 T cell receptor beta chains given below trace back to one sample, sequenced in a study of T cell changes during pregnancy in multiple sclerosis. The repertoire was sequenced with immunoSEQ multiplex PCR; TCRdb's copy has only in-frame clones and lacks some. This table holds around 69,000 clones, approximately 94% found once. The sample here was peripheral blood, taken in the third trimester of pregnancy. These receptor sequences come from a female donor with multiple sclerosis, enrolled in a pregnancy study.

This chain uses TRBV25-1 with TRBJ2-3; 9 bases align to TRBD2. The CDR3 contains 15 residues. From germline, CDR1 is MGHDK and CDR2 SYGVNS. After removal of 4 bases from V and 2 bases from J, the junction contained 4 bases not matched to a gene. In nucleotides, the CDR3 is TGTGCCAGCAGTGGGCGGGGGGGGTTCACAGATACGCAGTATTTT. This translates into CASSGRGGFTDTQYF.

This chain links TRBV7-3 with TRBJ1-2; tentatively, D is TRBD1 (6 bases). CDR1 and CDR2 from the germline V gene are SGHTA and FQGTGA. V lost 5 bases and J lost 6, with 16 bases in between. The CDR3 loop spans 14 amino acids. The CDR3 DNA sequence: TGTGCCAGCAGCAAAAGCAGGGGTATTAATGGCTACACCTTC. This gives the protein CASSKSRGINGYTF.

This chain links TRBV7-2 with TRBJ2-1, with D possibly TRBD2 on 5 matching bases. The CDR3 runs to 16 residues. The V end was cut by 1 base, the J end by 1 base, with 11 bases between. The germline gives CDR1 SGHTA, CDR2 FQGNSA. CDR3 DNA sequence: TGTGCCAGCAGCTTAGGAAGAGGGATATCCTACAATGAGCAGTTCTTC. As protein: CASSLGRGISYNEQFF.

The chain couples TRBV19 to TRBJ2-3; 7 bases align to TRBD1. The germline gives CDR1 LNHDA, CDR2 SQIVND (reference sequence). Germline trimming cut 8 bases from V and 4 bases from J; bases unmatched to any gene: 12. CDR3 length equals 15 residues. CDR3 sequence (DNA): TGTGCCAGTGGACATTCAAGGGGGCGCCCAGATACGCAGTATTTT. It translates to CASGHSRGRPDTQYF.

This sequence joins TRBV30 and TRBJ1-2; a possible D gene is TRBD1 (5 bases). The CDR3 runs 13 residues. V was pared by 2 bases and J by 4 bases, with 11 bases between. The germline V gene has CDR1 GTSNPN and CDR2 SVGIG (reference sequence). CDR3 nucleotides: TGTGCCTGGAGTTGGGGGGAGGGCTATGGCTACACCTTC. Translation gives CAWSWGEGYGYTF.

A single count supports this clone. The chain recombines TRBV7-9 with TRBJ2-1, with 9 bases aligning to TRBD2. In germline, CDR1 is SEHNR, CDR2 FQNEAQ (reference sequence). The CDR3 is 16 amino acids. The ends lost 2 bases at V and 8 bases at J; junction bases unmatched: 10. The CDR3 is CASSLLAGGPRDEQFF. The CDR3 nucleotides read TGTGCCAGCAGCTTATTGGCGGGAGGGCCGAGGGATGAGCAGTTCTTC.

The chain combines TRBV7-9 with TRBJ1-4; 12 nucleotides align to TRBD1. With V trimmed by 4 bases and J by 5 bases, 8 bases remained unmatched. This CDR3 is built from 17 residues. In germline, CDR1 is SEHNR, CDR2 FQNEAQ (reference sequence). DNA for the CDR3: TGTGCCAGCAGCTCCCCGGGACAGGGGGCAGCGAATGAAAAACTGTTTTTT. This translates into CASSSPGQGAANEKLFF.

The J gene is TRBJ2-1, the V gene TRBV2, with 13 bases lining up with TRBD2. Trimming removed 0 bases from V and 9 bases from J; junction bases left unmatched: 5. Per germline, CDR1 SNHLY and CDR2 FYNNEI. This CDR3 comprises 16 residues. CDR3 sequence (DNA): TGTGCCAGCAGTGAAGCATACGGACTAGCGGGAGTTGAGCAGTTCTTC. This sequence encodes CASSEAYGLAGVEQFF.

V gene TRBV30 combines with J gene TRBJ2-7; 7 bases are a match to TRBD1. CDR3 length: 13 amino acids. CDR1 and CDR2 from the germline V gene are GTSNPN and SVGIG (reference sequence). J lost 5 bases, V lost 2 bases, and 6 bases had no gene match. This CDR3 reads CAWSPGQAHEQYF. In nucleotides, the CDR3 is TGTGCCTGGAGTCCTGGACAGGCCCACGAGCAGTACTTC.

This clone was recorded once. The V gene is TRBV19, the J gene TRBJ2-5; possibly TRBD1 for D (6 bases). The V end was cut by 3 bases, the J end by 5 bases, with 19 bases between. This CDR3 spans 16 amino acids. Germline V gene data show CDR1 as LNHDA and CDR2 as SQIVND (reference sequence). The CDR3 DNA sequence: TGTGCCAGTAGTATCTCCGGCAGTGGGGGCTGGGAGACCCAGTACTTC. Encoded protein: CASSISGSGGWETQYF.

The V call is TRBV30, the J call TRBJ1-1, with TRBD1 as a possible D gene (5 bases). The V gene lost 1 base and the J gene lost 5 bases, with 8 bases spanning the gap. Germline CDR1 GTSNPN, CDR2 SVGIG (reference sequence). This CDR3 is built from 12 residues. The CDR3 DNA reads TGTGCCTGGAGTGGGGGGGAAACTGAAGCTTTCTTT. Translated: CAWSGGETEAFF.

V gene TRBV19 combines with J gene TRBJ2-2; 7 nucleotides agree with TRBD2. In germline, CDR1 is LNHDA, CDR2 SQIVND (reference sequence). Losses at the gene ends were 5 bases for V and 3 bases for J; bases not matched to a gene: 9. The CDR3 loop spans 16 amino acids. CDR3 in DNA: TGTGCCAGTAGTCCCGGACTAGGAAGGGACACCGGGGAGCTGTTTTTT. Its translation is CASSPGLGRDTGELFF.

This rearrangement joins TRBV7-9 to TRBJ2-3, with 7 nucleotides matching TRBD1. Germline V CDR1 and CDR2: SEHNR, FQNEAQ (reference sequence). This CDR3 is built from 15 residues. Germline trimming cut 5 bases from V and 6 bases from J; bases unmatched to any gene: 11. The CDR3 DNA is TGTGCCAGCAGCCCTGGACAGGCCGCGGTGGATACGCAGTATTTT. Protein sequence: CASSPGQAAVDTQYF. Full variable domain (outside the CDR3, taken from reference TRBV7-9 and TRBJ2-3): DTGVSQNPRHKITKRGQNVTFRCDPISEHNRLYWYRQTLGQGPEFLTYFQNEAQLEKSRLLSDRFSAERPKGSFSTLEIQRTEQGDSAMYLCASSPGQAAVDTQYFGPGTRLTVL.

This clone was seen a few times. This rearrangement joins TRBV29-1 to TRBJ1-1; D may be TRBD1 (5 bases). Germline V gene lookup returns CDR1 SQVTM and CDR2 ANQGSEA. V was pared by 2 bases and J by 0 bases, with 7 bases between. This CDR3 spans 13 amino acids. Here the CDR3 DNA reads TGCAGCGTTGAAAGGACACTGAACACTGAAGCTTTCTTT. Amino acids: CSVERTLNTEAFF.

The J gene is TRBJ2-2, the V gene TRBV30, with D possibly TRBD2 on 5 matching bases. The CDR3 totals 11 residues. Germline-derived CDR1 and CDR2 are GTSNPN and SVGIG (reference sequence). The V end was cut by 2 bases, the J end by 7 bases, with 5 bases between. The CDR3 region is CAWSRGGELFF. CDR3 DNA sequence: TGTGCCTGGAGTCGGGGCGGGGAGCTGTTTTTT. The full variable domain, completed using reference TRBV30 and TRBJ2-2, is SQTIHQWPATLVQPVGSPLSLECTVEGTSNPNLYWYRQAAGRGLQLLFYSVGIGQISSEVPQNLSASRPQDRQFILSSKKLLLSDSGFYLCAWSRGGELFFGEGSRLTVL.

The chain links TRBV7-9 to TRBJ2-3, with 11 bases fitting TRBD2. CDR3 length: 15 amino acids. Germline V lookup: CDR1 SEHNR, CDR2 FQNEAQ (reference sequence). Germline trimming cut 7 bases from V and 2 bases from J; bases unmatched to any gene: 5. CDR3 sequence (DNA): TGTGCCAGCAAGGGACTAGCGGACTACACAGATACGCAGTATTTT. Protein product: CASKGLADYTDTQYF.

The rearrangement joins TRBV7-9 to TRBJ2-5; D is possibly TRBD2 (5 bases). Trimming pared 4 bases from V and 1 base from J, leaving 7 bases between. Germline loops: CDR1 SEHNR, CDR2 FQNEAQ (reference sequence). The CDR3 loop spans 13 amino acids. The CDR3 sequence is CASSSRGQETQYF. The CDR3 DNA reads as TGTGCCAGCAGCTCTCGGGGCCAAGAGACCCAGTACTTC.

This clone was counted a single time. The V and J genes are TRBV5-5 and TRBJ1-2; possibly TRBD1 for D (5 bases). The CDR3 runs 15 residues. The ends were cut back, 4 bases at V and 8 bases at J, with 21 bases in the middle. CDR1 and CDR2 (germline): SGHKS, YYEKEE (reference sequence). CDR3 in DNA: TGTGCCAGCAGCCAACAACCCGGACACTCGCGCGGCTACACCTTC. Amino acid sequence: CASSQQPGHSRGYTF.

CDR3 amino acids: CASSRGAGAGSYNEQFF. The CDR3 DNA reads TGTGCCAGCAGCCGTGGAGCGGGAGCGGGCTCCTACAATGAGCAGTTCTTC. This chain links TRBV5-4 with TRBJ2-1; 8 bases align to TRBD2. Germline CDR1 SGHNT, CDR2 YYREEE (reference sequence). The CDR3 extends over 17 amino acids. V was pared by 4 bases and J by 0 bases, with 9 bases of the junction left unmatched.

The chain employs TRBV11-2 and TRBJ1-2; 7 positions match TRBD1. CDR3 length: 15 amino acids. With V trimmed by 5 bases and J by 5 bases, 11 bases remained unmatched. CDR1 and CDR2 (germline): SGHAT, FQNNGV. The CDR3 loop is CASSPRTGTIYGYTF. DNA of the CDR3: TGTGCCAGCAGCCCGAGGACAGGAACCATTTATGGCTACACCTTC. The whole variable domain, remainder taken from reference TRBV11-2 and TRBJ1-2, is EAGVAQSPRYKIIEKRQSVAFWCNPISGHATLYWYQQILGQGPKLLIQFQNNGVVDDSQLPKDRFSAERLKGVDSTLKIQPAKLEDSAVYLCASSPRTGTIYGYTFGSGTRLTVV.

This clone was detected once. The chain combines TRBV11-2 with TRBJ2-5; TRBD2 matches 8 bases. Trimming took 4 bases from V and 4 from J; bases not matched to a gene: 11. This CDR3 has 16 amino acids. The V gene's germline CDR1 is SGHAT and CDR2 FQNNGV. The CDR3 nucleotides are TGTGCCAGCAGCTCTCGGGGGGGGGATCTTGGAGAGACCCAGTACTTC. Translation gives CASSSRGGDLGETQYF.

V is TRBV30 and J is TRBJ1-1; TRBD1 might be the D (5 bases). Germline CDR1 reads GTSNPN; CDR2 reads SVGIG (reference sequence). The CDR3 runs 12 residues. V was cut by 4 bases and J by 8 bases, with 14 bases left in between. This CDR3 is CAWKYGAHEAFF. CDR3 bases: TGTGCCTGGAAGTATGGGGCTCACGAAGCTTTCTTT.

The chain has TRBV5-6 and TRBJ2-7; unclear D gene. Trimming shortened V by 0 bases and J by 4 bases, and 5 bases separated the two germline ends. The CDR3 length is 12 residues. Germline V gene lookup returns CDR1 SGHDT and CDR2 YYEEEE. The CDR3 here is CASSLGLYEQYF. CDR3 nucleotide sequence: TGTGCCAGCAGCTTGGGTCTTTACGAGCAGTACTTC.

The V and J genes are TRBV7-4 and TRBJ2-7; 7 nucleotides align to TRBD2. Germline V gives CDR1 SGHVT, CDR2 SQSDAQ. The CDR3 sequence is 16 residues long. V trimming: 3 bases; J trimming: 7 bases; junction bases outside the gene matches: 15. The CDR3 sequence is CASSLGGGLPFWEQYF. CDR3 DNA: TGTGCCAGCAGCTTGGGGGGGGGACTCCCTTTTTGGGAGCAGTACTTC.